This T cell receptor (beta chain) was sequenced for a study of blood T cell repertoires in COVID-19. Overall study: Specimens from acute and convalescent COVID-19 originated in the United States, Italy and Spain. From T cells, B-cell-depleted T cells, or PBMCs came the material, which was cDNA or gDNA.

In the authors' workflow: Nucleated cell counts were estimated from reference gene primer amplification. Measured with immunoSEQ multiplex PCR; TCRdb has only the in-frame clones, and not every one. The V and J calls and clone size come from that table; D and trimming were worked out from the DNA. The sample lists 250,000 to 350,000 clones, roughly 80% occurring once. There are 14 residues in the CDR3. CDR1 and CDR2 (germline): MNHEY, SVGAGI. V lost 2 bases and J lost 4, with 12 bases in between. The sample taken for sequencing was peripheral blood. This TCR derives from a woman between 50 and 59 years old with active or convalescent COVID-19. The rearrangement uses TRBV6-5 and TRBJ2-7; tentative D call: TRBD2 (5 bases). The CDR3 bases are TGTGCCAGCAGTTACCTGCCGGGATTTTACGAGCAGTACTTC. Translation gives CASSYLPGFYEQYF.